This T cell receptor beta chain is drawn from a study of T cell repertoires in ileal Crohn's disease. Points on this clone: Antigen specificity is unknown.

Study observations and caveats: High-frequency clones were more common in sorted CD8 than CD4 cells. Clonal expansions were more frequent in active smokers than non-smokers at surgery.

Generated by immunoSEQ multiplex PCR, the TCRdb table keeps only in-frame clones and is missing some. The table includes about 14,000 clones, around 70% detected once. Included were adult ileal or ileocolonic Crohn's patients indicated for ileocolonic resection. This CDR3 is built from 15 residues. V lost 7 bases and J 7 bases, leaving 20 bases between the germline ends. Germline values: CDR1 SGHRS, CDR2 YFSETQ. Sequencing was performed on ileal tissue. The TCR comes from an adult with Crohn's disease. The gene calls are TRBV5-1 and TRBJ1-4; tentative D call: TRBD1 (5 bases). Here the CDR3 reads CASWEQVLYSEKLFF. In DNA form, the CDR3 reads TGCGCCAGCTGGGAACAGGTTTTGTACAGTGAAAAACTGTTTTTT.